These 9 T cell receptor beta chains were sequenced from one sample in a study of metastatic and nonmetastatic thyroid tumors. TCRdb reprocessed the PCR reads using MiXCR. The table lists about 23,000 clones, about 25% of them singletons. Thyroid surgery was performed in patients who had received no treatment beforehand. Specimen: tumor tissue. The source is a female donor with papillary thyroid cancer or a benign thyroid nodule (not recorded which). Some clones in this sample may be carry-over from other donors' samples.

With regard to this clone: Germline is not matched at one junction end, which may reflect a read error. V is TRBV7-7 and J is TRBJ2-1; TRBD1 might be the D (6 bases). This CDR3 is built from 13 residues. CDR1 SSHAT and CDR2 FNYEAQ come from the germline V gene (reference sequence). This chain's CDR3 is CASSLGQNNEQFF. CDR3 sequence (DNA): TGTGCTAGCAGCCTCGGACAGAACAATGAGCAGTTCTTC.

This clone was recorded at least ten times. The V and J genes are TRBV18 and TRBJ2-3, with 10 bases lining up with TRBD1. Trimming at V came to 0 bases and at J to 6 bases, leaving 3 bases not matched to a gene. Per the germline V gene, CDR1 is KGHSH and CDR2 is LQKENI. The CDR3 extends over 15 amino acids. The CDR3: CASSPPTGGRDTQYF. In DNA form, the CDR3 reads TGTGCCAGCTCACCACCGACAGGGGGCCGGGATACGCAGTATTTT.

This clone was counted a few times. The final CDR3 position lacks the conserved phenylalanine or tryptophan, pointing to a likely read error. The chain joins TRBV27 to TRBJ1-6; D might be TRBD1 (6 bases). V was cut by 2 bases and J by 10 bases, with 18 bases left in between. Looked up from germline, CDR1 is MNHEY and CDR2 is SMNVEV (reference sequence). The CDR3 totals 16 residues. The CDR3 reads CASSLSRDMGRSPLHY. CDR3 nucleotides: TGTGCCAGCAGTTTAAGCCGGGACATGGGACGATCACCCCTCCACTAT.

The J gene is TRBJ2-7, the V gene TRBV6-1; 9 nucleotides align to TRBD2. The germline CDR1 and CDR2 sequences are MNHNS and SASEGT. This CDR3 has 15 residues. V was clipped by 7 bases and J by 3 bases; unmatched bases: 10. The CDR3 reads CASIAGGGGYYEQYF. The DNA of the CDR3 is TGTGCCAGCATCGCGGGGGGGGGCGGGTACTACGAGCAGTACTTC.

This clone showed up many times. The rearrangement joins TRBV12-3 or TRBV12-4 to TRBJ1-1, with 8 bases lining up with TRBD1. Trimming cost V 6 bases and J 0 bases; bases outside gene matches: 3. The CDR3 runs to 14 residues. The CDR3 DNA reads as TGTGCCAGCAGCAGGGACAGGATGAACACTGAAGCTTTCTTT. This codes for CASSRDRMNTEAFF.

Worth noting for this clone: One end of the junction fails to match germline, which may point to a read error. This rearrangement joins TRBV7-2 to TRBJ1-5; possible D gene TRBD1, 6 bases. The CDR3 sequence is 15 residues long. Germline V CDR1 and CDR2: SGHTA, FQGNSA. In nucleotides, the CDR3 is TGTGCCAGCAGCCTGGGACATCAACAGTGTCAGCCCCATCATTTT. Its translation is CASSLGHQQCQPHHF.

This clone has just a few counts. This chain links TRBV28 with TRBJ2-5; 9 positions agree with TRBD2. Trimming removed 5 bases from V and 5 bases from J; junction bases left unmatched: 12. Germline V gene sequence: CDR1 MDHEN, CDR2 SYDVKM. The CDR3 consists of 16 residues. The CDR3 DNA is TGTGCCAGCAGTAAAGTTAGCGGGGGTACCACGGAGACCCAGTACTTC. This codes for CASSKVSGGTTETQYF.

A remark on this clone: One end of the junction fails to match germline, which may point to a read error. The rearrangement uses TRBV5-1 and TRBJ1-1; D not certain. The CDR3 has 13 amino acids. The germline V gene encodes CDR1 SGHRS and CDR2 YFSETQ. The CDR3 sequence is CASSLPGNTEDSF. DNA for the CDR3: TGCGCCAGCAGCTTACCGGGGAACACTGAAGATTCCTTT.

This clone was seen repeatedly, ten times or more. A read error may explain this, as a much larger clone is one base away. Distinct nucleotide sequences in the sample also encode this CDR3. DNA for the CDR3: TGCGCCAGCAGTGATGGGTCGATCGGGGGCAATGAGCAATTCTTC. As protein: CASSDGSIGGNEQFF. The chain couples TRBV10-2 to TRBJ2-1, with D perhaps assigned TRBD1 or TRBD2 (6 bases each). Per germline, CDR1 WSHSY and CDR2 SAAADI. CDR3 length: 15 residues.